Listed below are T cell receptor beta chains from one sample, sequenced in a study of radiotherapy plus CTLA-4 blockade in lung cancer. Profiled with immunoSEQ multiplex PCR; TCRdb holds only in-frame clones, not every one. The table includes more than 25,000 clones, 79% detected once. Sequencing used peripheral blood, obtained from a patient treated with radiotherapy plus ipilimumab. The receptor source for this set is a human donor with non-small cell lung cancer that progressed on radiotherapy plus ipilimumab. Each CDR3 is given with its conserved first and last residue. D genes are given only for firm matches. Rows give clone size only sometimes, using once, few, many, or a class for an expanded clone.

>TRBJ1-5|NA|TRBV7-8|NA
TGTGCCAGCAGCTTCCTCGCGGAGGGGGACCAGCCCCAGCATTTT
CASSFLAEGDQPQHF
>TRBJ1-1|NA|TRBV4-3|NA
TGCGCCAGCAGCCAAGATGGGATGGGAACTGAAGCTTTCTTT
CASSQDGMGTEAFF
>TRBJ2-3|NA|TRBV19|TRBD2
TGTGCCAGCCGAGGACTAGCGGGAGTTGCAGATACGCAGTATTTT
CASRGLAGVADTQYF
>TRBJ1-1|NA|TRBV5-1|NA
TGCGCCAGCAGCTTGAGGAGCAGGGCGGCTGAAGCTTTCTTT
CASSLRSRAAEAFF
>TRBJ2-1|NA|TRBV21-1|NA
TGTGCCAGCAGCCCGCGCTGTAGAGCGGGAGGGCCCTACAATGAGCAGTTCTTC
CASSPRCRAGGPYNEQFF
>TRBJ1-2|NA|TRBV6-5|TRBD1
TGTGCCAGCAGTTTAACAGGGGGTCGGTCTAACTATGGCTACACCTTC
CASSLTGGRSNYGYTF
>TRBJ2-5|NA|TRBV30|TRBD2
TGTGCCTGGAAACCTGGGAGGGCGGCTCAAGAGACCCAGTACTTC
CAWKPGRAAQETQYF
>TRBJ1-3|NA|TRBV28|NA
TGTGCCAGCAGTTTTCGGGGCGGCATTGCTGGAAACACCATATATTTT
CASSFRGGIAGNTIYF
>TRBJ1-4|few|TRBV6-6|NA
TGTGCCAGCAGACCCGGCGGGGATTGGTATGAAAAACTGTTTTTT
CASRPGGDWYEKLFF
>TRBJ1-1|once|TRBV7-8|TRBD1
TGTGCCAGCAGCTTAGTGAGGACAGGAAGCACTGAAGCTTTCTTT
CASSLVRTGSTEAFF